A single sample gave rise to the 28 T cell receptor beta chains below, sequenced in a study of shared clonotypes between healthy human individuals. Produced via immunoSEQ multiplex PCR; TCRdb's table is partial and in-frame only. Altogether some 2,400,000 clones are present, 90% to 97% being singletons, with the ten largest covering roughly 0.13%. The specimen was naive CD4+ T cells sorted from blood. Subset indicated: CD45RA+ positively selected. The receptors originated from a man aged 18 to 35 in good health.

The chain joins TRBV18 to TRBJ1-4; the D gene is possibly TRBD1 (6 bases). The CDR3 is 15 residues long. Germline V lookup: CDR1 KGHSH, CDR2 LQKENI. Trimming cost V 4 bases and J 0 bases, with 9 bases left between them. In nucleotides, the CDR3 is TGTGCCAGCTCACTCCCAGGGGCAACTAATGAAAAACTGTTTTTT. It translates to CASSLPGATNEKLFF.

V gene TRBV6-5 combines with J gene TRBJ2-7; 8 bases match TRBD2. Germline V gene sequence: CDR1 MNHEY, CDR2 SVGAGI. J was trimmed by 2 bases and V by 8 bases; bases with no gene match: 11. The CDR3 runs 15 residues. The CDR3 DNA reads TGTGCCAGCCCTGACTCGGGGGGGATCCCCTACGAGCAGTACTTC. The encoded protein is CASPDSGGIPYEQYF.

V gene TRBV6-1 combines with J gene TRBJ1-5; D may be TRBD1 (6 bases). V lost 7 bases to trimming and J lost 2 bases, with 9 bases between them. The CDR3 is made up of 13 amino acids. Per germline, CDR1 MNHNS and CDR2 SASEGT. CDR3 loop: CASTAGGNQPQHF. The CDR3 DNA follows: TGTGCCAGCACCGCAGGGGGCAATCAGCCCCAGCATTTT.

The chain joins TRBV27 to TRBJ2-5; D unresolved. The V gene's germline CDR1 is MNHEY and CDR2 SMNVEV (reference sequence). The ends were cut back, 1 base at V and 5 bases at J, with 11 bases in the middle. This CDR3 spans 14 amino acids. This chain's CDR3 is CASSLLEGMETQYF. The CDR3 coding sequence is TGTGCCAGCAGTTTATTGGAAGGGATGGAGACCCAGTACTTC.

V is TRBV5-4 and J is TRBJ2-3, with 9 bases lining up with TRBD2. After removal of 0 bases from V and 6 bases from J, the junction contained 8 bases not matched to a gene. Germline assignment: CDR1 SGHNT and CDR2 YYREEE (reference sequence). The CDR3 totals 16 residues. The chain's CDR3 is CASSLGLAGALDTQYF. In DNA, the CDR3 is TGTGCCAGCAGCTTGGGGTTAGCGGGGGCCCTGGATACGCAGTATTTT. Using reference TRBV5-4 and TRBJ2-3 for the parts outside the CDR3, the full variable domain is ETGVTQSPTHLIKTRGQQVTLRCSSQSGHNTVSWYQQALGQGPQFIFQYYREEENGRGNFPPRFSGLQFPNYSSELNVNALELDDSALYLCASSLGLAGALDTQYFGPGTRLTVL.

The chain links TRBV7-2 to TRBJ2-7; 14 bases agree with TRBD2. Losses at the gene ends were 3 bases for V and 7 bases for J; bases not matched to a gene: 5. The CDR3 consists of 15 residues. The germline V gene has CDR1 SGHTA and CDR2 FQGNSA. CDR3 sequence: CASSFRLAGGSEQYF. For the CDR3, the DNA is TGTGCCAGCAGCTTCCGACTAGCGGGGGGGAGTGAGCAGTACTTC.

The CDR3 is CASNWGEGLYNEQFF. Written as DNA, the CDR3 is TGTGCCAGCAATTGGGGGGAGGGCCTTTACAATGAGCAGTTCTTC. This chain links TRBV2 with TRBJ2-1; the match to TRBD2 covers 7 bases. This CDR3 spans 15 amino acids. V lost 7 bases and J lost 4; bases outside the gene matches: 10. Germline CDR1 and CDR2: SNHLY and FYNNEI.

With regard to this clone: The same CDR3 arises from other DNA sequences in this sample as well. The rearrangement joins TRBV6-5 to TRBJ2-7, with TRBD2 identical over 9 bases. V was clipped by 4 bases and J by 1 base; unmatched bases: 5. The CDR3 sequence is 15 residues long. Germline V gene data show CDR1 as MNHEY and CDR2 as SVGAGI. CDR3 in amino acids: CASSSDSGSSYEQYF. CDR3 DNA: TGTGCCAGCAGTTCCGATAGCGGGAGTTCCTACGAGCAGTACTTC.

The chain combines TRBV19 with TRBJ1-1; TRBD1 agrees at 7 bases. Germline CDR1 reads LNHDA; CDR2 reads SQIVND (reference sequence). This CDR3 is built from 12 residues. V dropped 4 bases and J dropped 10; count of bases not matched to a gene: 6. CDR3 coding DNA: TGTGCCAGTAGTAGGGACAGTTGGCGAGCTTTCTTT. Amino acids: CASSRDSWRAFF.

CDR3 DNA: TGTGCCAGCAGCCCCACGGGACAGATAACCTACGAGCAGTACTTC. Its translation is CASSPTGQITYEQYF. The chain joins TRBV11-2 to TRBJ2-7; 7 bases fit TRBD1. Germline CDR1 SGHAT, CDR2 FQNNGV. The CDR3 totals 15 residues. The ends lost 5 bases at V and 2 bases at J; junction bases unmatched: 9.

V usage is TRBV4-2 and J usage is TRBJ1-2; D is unresolved. Looked up from germline, CDR1 is LGHNA and CDR2 is YNFKEQ. This CDR3 spans 12 amino acids. V was clipped by 5 bases and J by 8 bases, with 12 bases between them. The CDR3 is CASSVDGQGYTF. Written as DNA, the CDR3 is TGTGCCAGCAGCGTCGACGGGCAGGGCTACACCTTC.

The V call is TRBV5-4, the J call TRBJ2-7; D may be TRBD2 (5 bases). CDR1 is SGHNT and CDR2 is YYREEE in the germline V gene (reference sequence). Trimming cost V 0 bases and J 3 bases, with 13 bases left between them. This CDR3 comprises 15 residues. CDR3 region: CASSLEGGLHYEQYF. The CDR3 nucleotides are TGTGCCAGCAGCTTGGAGGGCGGGCTCCACTACGAGCAGTACTTC. Using reference TRBV5-4 and TRBJ2-7 for the parts outside the CDR3, the full variable domain is ETGVTQSPTHLIKTRGQQVTLRCSSQSGHNTVSWYQQALGQGPQFIFQYYREEENGRGNFPPRFSGLQFPNYSSELNVNALELDDSALYLCASSLEGGLHYEQYFGPGTRLTVT.

Notes on this clone: At the DNA level, this CDR3 is encoded by other sequences in the same sample as well. This rearrangement joins TRBV30 to TRBJ2-2; D is perhaps TRBD1 or TRBD2 (5 bases each). This CDR3 is 13 amino acids long. V dropped 3 bases and J dropped 4 bases, with 9 bases sitting between them. The germline V gene has CDR1 GTSNPN and CDR2 SVGIG (reference sequence). The CDR3, as DNA: TGTGCCTGGAGGGCAGGGAGCACCGGGGAGCTGTTTTTT. This codes for CAWRAGSTGELFF.

This chain connects TRBV19 to TRBJ1-5, with 9 bases that match TRBD1. The germline V gene has CDR1 LNHDA and CDR2 SQIVND (reference sequence). The CDR3 sequence is 18 residues long. The J segment lost 6 bases and the V segment lost 9 bases, leaving 21 bases of the junction unmatched. The CDR3 sequence: CASAREGTGNLVSQPQHF. In DNA form, the CDR3 reads TGTGCCAGCGCTCGGGAAGGGACAGGGAATTTGGTTAGTCAGCCCCAGCATTTT.

The chain has TRBV7-9 and TRBJ2-3; D remains ambiguous. This CDR3 spans 16 amino acids. V was trimmed by 5 bases and J by 0 bases, leaving 15 bases between them. The V gene's germline CDR1 is SEHNR and CDR2 FQNEAQ (reference sequence). The CDR3 DNA sequence: TGTGCCAGCAGCATACCGGTCTACCCTAGCACAGATACGCAGTATTTT. It codes for CASSIPVYPSTDTQYF.

Comment on this clone: The same CDR3 can be traced to other DNA sequences in this sample. The chain links TRBV9 to TRBJ1-2; no definite D call. V was clipped by 4 bases and J by 4 bases, with 8 bases between them. In germline, CDR1 is SGDLS, CDR2 YYNGEE. This CDR3 is 12 amino acids long. This CDR3 reads CASSPGSYGYTF. The CDR3 coding sequence is TGTGCCAGCAGCCCAGGATCCTATGGCTACACCTTC.

The genes are TRBV9 and TRBJ2-3; 12 bases align to TRBD2. The CDR3 spans 17 residues. Germline loops: CDR1 SGDLS, CDR2 YYNGEE. V was clipped by 2 bases and J by 5 bases; unmatched bases: 9. For the CDR3, the DNA is TGTGCCAGCAGCGTGGGACTAGCGGGCGGAGCGCAAGATACGCAGTATTTT. Its translation is CASSVGLAGGAQDTQYF. The whole variable domain, remainder taken from reference TRBV9 and TRBJ2-3, is DSGVTQTPKHLITATGQRVTLRCSPRSGDLSVYWYQQSLDQGLQFLIQYYNGEERAKGNILERFSAQQFPDLHSELNLSSLELGDSALYFCASSVGLAGGAQDTQYFGPGTRLTVL.

This sequence joins TRBV9 and TRBJ1-3, with unresolved D. CDR1 and CDR2 (germline): SGDLS, YYNGEE. The V and J ends lost 0 bases and 4 bases respectively, with 14 bases between them. The CDR3 covers 16 residues. The CDR3, as DNA: TGTGCCAGCAGCGTAGTTGACTCAGACACGGGAAACACCATATATTTT. This translates into CASSVVDSDTGNTIYF.

The chain couples TRBV25-1 to TRBJ1-1; no reliable D call. Germline CDR1 and CDR2: MGHDK and SYGVNS. The CDR3 extends over 15 amino acids. V dropped 6 bases and J dropped 7 bases, with 21 bases sitting between them. For the CDR3, the DNA is TGTGCCAGCAGACGGGCCGGGTCCCTGGGAGGTGAAGCTTTCTTT. Protein sequence: CASRRAGSLGGEAFF.

The V and J genes are TRBV30 and TRBJ1-5; D ambiguous. The CDR3 runs to 13 residues. Germline V lookup: CDR1 GTSNPN, CDR2 SVGIG (reference sequence). Trimming cost V 2 bases and J 2 bases, with 7 bases left between them. CDR3 nucleotides: TGTGCCTGGAGTTTTTCCCGCAATCAGCCCCAGCATTTT. Translating gives CAWSFSRNQPQHF.

The gene calls are TRBV7-9 and TRBJ1-1; 7 bases match TRBD1. Germline assignment: CDR1 SEHNR and CDR2 FQNEAQ (reference sequence). V shed 5 bases and J 4 bases; nucleotides not matched to a gene: 10. The CDR3 has 15 residues. This CDR3 is CASSPDRPGGTEAFF. DNA of the CDR3: TGTGCCAGCAGCCCGGACAGGCCGGGGGGCACTGAAGCTTTCTTT. Supplemented by reference TRBV7-9 and TRBJ1-1, the full variable domain reads DTGVSQNPRHKITKRGQNVTFRCDPISEHNRLYWYRQTLGQGPEFLTYFQNEAQLEKSRLLSDRFSAERPKGSFSTLEIQRTEQGDSAMYLCASSPDRPGGTEAFFGQGTRLTVV.

The chain carries TRBV2 and TRBJ1-5, with D unclear. This CDR3 is built from 12 residues. Trimming took off 10 bases at V and 1 base at J, with 8 bases between the two ends. Per germline, CDR1 SNHLY and CDR2 FYNNEI. Here the CDR3 reads CAIGPSNQPQHF. DNA of the CDR3: TGTGCCATTGGTCCGAGCAATCAGCCCCAGCATTTT.

This clone has a single count. The genes are TRBV13 and TRBJ1-1; D call uncertain. The V gene's germline CDR1 is PRHDT and CDR2 FYEKMQ (reference sequence). The CDR3 length is 14 residues. The V end lost 5 bases, the J end lost 5 bases, and 15 bases lay between the germline ends. The CDR3 protein is CASSPGGLRTEAFF. The CDR3, as DNA: TGTGCCAGCAGCCCCGGCGGCTTGAGGACTGAAGCTTTCTTT. The full variable domain, with the rest looked up from reference TRBV13 and TRBJ1-1, is AAGVIQSPRHLIKEKRETATLKCYPIPRHDTVYWYQQGPGQDPQFLISFYEKMQSDKGSIPDRFSAQQFSDYHSELNMSSLELGDSALYFCASSPGGLRTEAFFGQGTRLTVV.

The J gene is TRBJ2-4, the V gene TRBV7-2; 8 bases align to TRBD2. With V trimmed by 1 base and J by 7 bases, 6 bases remained unmatched. Germline lookup yields CDR1 SGHTA and CDR2 FQGNSA. The CDR3 runs to 15 residues. The CDR3 here is CASSLGRAGVNIQYF. CDR3 in DNA: TGTGCCAGCAGCTTAGGCCGAGCGGGAGTGAACATTCAGTACTTC.

The chain links TRBV5-5 to TRBJ2-2; 7 nucleotides line up with TRBD1. CDR1 is SGHKS and CDR2 is YYEKEE in the germline V gene (reference sequence). The ends lost 0 bases at V and 6 bases at J; junction bases unmatched: 14. The CDR3 is made up of 18 amino acids. The CDR3: CASSLASAGGNKAGELFF. The CDR3 DNA reads TGTGCCAGCAGCTTGGCCTCGGCAGGGGGAAACAAGGCCGGGGAGCTGTTTTTT.

This chain uses TRBV30 with TRBJ2-1, with 7 positions matching TRBD2. The V gene's germline CDR1 is GTSNPN and CDR2 SVGIG (reference sequence). There are 15 residues in the CDR3. V shed 3 bases, J shed 3 bases, and the junction held 8 bases outside the gene matches. The CDR3 DNA reads as TGTGCCTGGAGAAAGACTAGCCAACTCTACAATGAGCAGTTCTTC. Protein: CAWRKTSQLYNEQFF.

The V and J genes are TRBV11-2 and TRBJ2-2, with 13 bases matching TRBD2. Germline loops: CDR1 SGHAT, CDR2 FQNNGV. J was trimmed by 10 bases and V by 3 bases; bases with no gene match: 8. The CDR3 has 16 amino acids. The CDR3 loop reads CASSFQGLAGISELFF. CDR3 bases: TGTGCCAGCAGCTTTCAGGGACTAGCGGGAATATCGGAGCTGTTTTTT.

CDR3 sequence reads: CASRDPSGTGLYEQYF. In DNA form, the CDR3 reads TGTGCCAGCAGAGACCCCAGCGGGACAGGGCTCTACGAGCAGTACTTC. This rearrangement joins TRBV6-6 to TRBJ2-7; TRBD1 matches 9 bases. There are 16 residues in the CDR3. With 6 bases clipped from V and 3 bases from J, the junction kept 12 bases outside the gene matches. CDR1 is MNHNY and CDR2 is SVGAGI in the germline V gene (reference sequence).